Shown below are 14 T cell receptor beta chains from a single sample sequenced in a study of shared clonotypes between healthy human individuals. The repertoire was sequenced with immunoSEQ multiplex PCR; TCRdb's copy has only in-frame clones and lacks some. The sample has 450,000 to 600,000 clones, 60% to 85% seen once; the top ten hold 10% to 15%. The sample consisted of PBMCs. Receptor source: a woman in her thirties or forties in good health. Some clones in this sample may be carry-over from other donors' samples.

This chain uses TRBV9 with TRBJ1-3; 9 bases agree with TRBD1. Germline loops: CDR1 SGDLS, CDR2 YYNGEE. V dropped 2 bases and J dropped 0; count of bases not matched to a gene: 12. CDR3 size: 19 residues. CDR3 sequence: CASSVMGQGYSRSGNTIYF. The CDR3 DNA reads TGTGCCAGCAGCGTTATGGGACAGGGATATTCCCGCTCTGGAAACACCATATATTTT.

This clone was counted at least ten times. The genes are TRBV2 and TRBJ2-7; 13 positions match TRBD2. Germline V lookup: CDR1 SNHLY, CDR2 FYNNEI. V lost 0 bases and J lost 7; bases outside the gene matches: 6. The CDR3 totals 16 residues. CDR3 DNA: TGTGCCAGCAGTGAAGCCGGACTAGCGGGAGCGGGAGAGCAGTACTTC. Translated, it gives CASSEAGLAGAGEQYF. The complete variable domain, with remaining parts taken from reference TRBV2 and TRBJ2-7, reads EPEVTQTPSHQVTQMGQEVILRCVPISNHLYFYWYRQILGQKVEFLVSFYNNEISEKSEIFDDQFSVERPDGSNFTLKIRSTKLEDSAMYFCASSEAGLAGAGEQYFGPGTRLTVT.

The V gene is TRBV19, the J gene TRBJ2-1; 7 nucleotides agree with TRBD2. V was pared by 8 bases and J by 10 bases, with 17 bases of the junction left unmatched. The germline V gene encodes CDR1 LNHDA and CDR2 SQIVND (reference sequence). The CDR3 extends over 15 amino acids. The DNA of the CDR3 is TGTGCCAGTGAAAAGCGGGCGTTTACTAGCGTCGAGCAGTTCTTC. Translating it yields CASEKRAFTSVEQFF.

The gene calls are TRBV7-9 and TRBJ1-1, with a possible D match to TRBD1 (5 bases). The CDR3 runs 14 residues. The V gene lost 5 bases and the J gene lost 0 bases, with 10 bases spanning the gap. Germline values: CDR1 SEHNR, CDR2 FQNEAQ (reference sequence). CDR3 amino acids: CASSVGTMNTEAFF. DNA of the CDR3: TGTGCCAGCAGCGTAGGGACCATGAACACTGAAGCTTTCTTT.

The rearrangement uses TRBV7-2 and TRBJ2-1; TRBD2 aligns across 11 bases. Germline CDR1 is SGHTA and CDR2 is FQGNSA. V lost 2 bases, J lost 8 bases, and 8 bases stayed unmatched. The CDR3 totals 16 residues. In DNA form, the CDR3 reads TGTGCCAGCAGCTTATCGGCGACTAGCGGGGCCTATGAGCAGTTCTTC. Its protein is CASSLSATSGAYEQFF.

This clone was counted at least ten times. The chain carries TRBV10-3 and TRBJ1-1, with D uncertain. From germline, CDR1 is ENHRY and CDR2 SYGVKD. The CDR3 contains 17 residues. Trimming pared 3 bases from V and 5 bases from J, leaving 22 bases between. CDR3 amino acids: CAISDPGVNPLGTEAFF. In DNA, the CDR3 is TGTGCCATCAGTGACCCCGGGGTCAACCCTTTAGGGACTGAAGCTTTCTTT.

This clone was seen more than once but under ten times. J is TRBJ2-1 and V is TRBV7-8; TRBD1 matches at 12 bases. Germline assignment: CDR1 SGHVS and CDR2 FQNEAQ. The CDR3 has 17 residues. Trimming removed 7 bases from V and 7 bases from J; junction bases left unmatched: 14. In DNA, the CDR3 is TGTGCCAGCACCCCCGGGACAGGGGGCTGGGGCGGGAATGAGCAGTTCTTC. As protein: CASTPGTGGWGGNEQFF.

The J gene is TRBJ2-7, the V gene TRBV5-1; perhaps TRBD1 as D (6 bases). Germline V gene sequence: CDR1 SGHRS, CDR2 YFSETQ. Trimming left V 0 bases short and J 7 bases short, with 11 bases between. This CDR3 comprises 13 residues. The CDR3 nucleotides are TGCGCCAGCAGCTTGGGGGCAGGGGAGGAGCAGTACTTC. Protein sequence: CASSLGAGEEQYF.

The chain employs TRBV7-9 and TRBJ1-3; D is perhaps TRBD1 (5 bases). Germline lookup yields CDR1 SEHNR and CDR2 FQNEAQ (reference sequence). The CDR3 runs 18 residues. Trimming shortened V by 0 bases and J by 0 bases, and 15 bases separated the two germline ends. This chain's CDR3 is CASSLARGGSNSGNTIYF. CDR3 DNA sequence: TGTGCCAGCAGCTTAGCGCGTGGGGGGTCAAACTCTGGAAACACCATATATTTT.

The chain joins TRBV5-1 to TRBJ2-2, with TRBD2 matching over 9 bases. Losses at the gene ends were 4 bases for V and 5 bases for J; bases not matched to a gene: 9. The CDR3 is 16 amino acids. Germline values: CDR1 SGHRS, CDR2 YFSETQ. CDR3: CASSLSAGGRTGELFF. CDR3 sequence (DNA): TGCGCCAGCAGCCTTTCCGCGGGGGGGCGGACCGGGGAGCTGTTTTTT.

The J gene is TRBJ2-1, the V gene TRBV5-1; 11 nucleotides line up with TRBD2. The germline V gene has CDR1 SGHRS and CDR2 YFSETQ. The CDR3 contains 15 residues. Unmatched junction bases numbered 8, after V lost 1 base and J lost 11 bases. Written as DNA, the CDR3 is TGCGCCAGCAGCTTGAAACTAGCGGGGGTGGCGCAGCAGTTCTTC. Its protein is CASSLKLAGVAQQFF.

In its sample, this clone was seen once. The chain joins TRBV18 to TRBJ1-2, with TRBD1 as a possible D gene (5 bases). The CDR3 sequence is 14 residues long. V was clipped by 3 bases and J by 3 bases, with 11 bases between them. Germline loops: CDR1 KGHSH, CDR2 LQKENI. CDR3 amino acids: CASSPSGGYYGYTF. In DNA form, the CDR3 reads TGTGCCAGCTCACCTTCCGGGGGGTACTATGGCTACACCTTC.

The chain combines TRBV9 with TRBJ2-2; 8 bases are shared with TRBD1. The ends lost 1 base at V and 4 bases at J; junction bases unmatched: 6. Germline-derived CDR1 and CDR2 are SGDLS and YYNGEE. The length of the CDR3 is 16 residues. In nucleotides, the CDR3 is TGTGCCAGCAGCGTACGGGGACAGGTGTCCACCGGGGAGCTGTTTTTT. Amino acid sequence: CASSVRGQVSTGELFF.

The gene calls are TRBV6-1 and TRBJ2-3; no clear D gene. The CDR3 sequence is 11 residues long. The germline V gene has CDR1 MNHNS and CDR2 SASEGT. The V and J ends lost 7 bases and 3 bases respectively, with 5 bases between them. CDR3 sequence: CASTRTDTQYF. The DNA of the CDR3 is TGTGCCAGCACTAGAACAGATACGCAGTATTTT.